This entry lists 9 T cell receptor beta chains sequenced from one sample in a study of cytomegalovirus exposure and HLA in healthy donors. PCR primers comprised 60 Vbeta and 13 Jbeta primers. Clones were sequenced by immunoSEQ multiplex PCR, and TCRdb holds only the in-frame ones, with some missing. The table records just over 95,000 clones, about 77% of them present only once. Sequencing used PBMCs. All receptors come from a woman between 40 and 50 years old in good health and CMV-seronegative.

The sample holds a few counts of this clone. Since no conserved phenylalanine or tryptophan closes the CDR3, a read error is the likely cause. V is TRBV5-8 and J is TRBJ1-5, with 9 bases that match TRBD1. Trimming at V came to 4 bases and at J to 4 bases, leaving 6 bases not matched to a gene. CDR1 is SGHTS and CDR2 is YDEGEE in the germline V gene. This CDR3 spans 15 amino acids. The CDR3: CASSPPTGGNQPQHV. The CDR3, as DNA: TGTGCCAGCAGCCCACCGACAGGGGGGAATCAGCCCCAGCATGTT.

This sequence joins TRBV7-8 and TRBJ1-1; weak D call: TRBD1 (5 bases). Deletions cut 0 bases from V and 12 bases from J, with 20 bases between. Germline V gene sequence: CDR1 SGHVS, CDR2 FQNEAQ. The CDR3 length is 15 residues. The CDR3 DNA is TGTGCCAGCAGCTTAGCGGGTCCCTACGTGGGGGGGTCTTTCTTT. This sequence encodes CASSLAGPYVGGSFF.

The genes are TRBV5-1 and TRBJ1-4; 7 positions agree with TRBD1. CDR3 length: 14 amino acids. Trimming at V came to 3 bases and at J to 8 bases, leaving 7 bases not matched to a gene. In germline, CDR1 is SGHRS, CDR2 YFSETQ. This CDR3 is CASSSGTVEEKLFF. In DNA, the CDR3 is TGCGCCAGCAGCTCCGGGACAGTAGAGGAAAAACTGTTTTTT. Drawing the rest from reference TRBV5-1 and TRBJ1-4, the complete variable domain is KAGVTQTPRYLIKTRGQQVTLSCSPISGHRSVSWYQQTPGQGLQFLFEYFSETQRNKGNFPGRFSGRQFSNSRSEMNVSTLELGDSALYLCASSSGTVEEKLFFGSGTQLSVL.

A few counts support this clone. This chain connects TRBV15 to TRBJ2-7, with TRBD2 as a possible D gene (6 bases). With 4 bases removed from V and 3 bases from J, the gap between germline ends came to 13 bases. The CDR3 consists of 14 residues. Germline V lookup: CDR1 LNHNV, CDR2 YYDKDF (reference sequence). CDR3 in amino acids: CATSKGGSNYEQYF. DNA for the CDR3: TGTGCCACCAGCAAGGGAGGAAGCAACTACGAGCAGTACTTC. Combining the CDR3 with reference TRBV15 and TRBJ2-7 gives the whole variable domain DAMVIQNPRYQVTQFGKPVTLSCSQTLNHNVMYWYQQKSSQAPKLLFHYYDKDFNNEADTPDNFQSRRPNTSFCFLDIRSPGLGDTAMYLCATSKGGSNYEQYFGPGTRLTVT.

The J gene is TRBJ1-2, the V gene TRBV5-1, with a weak D call TRBD1 (5 bases). Germline-derived CDR1 and CDR2 are SGHRS and YFSETQ. The CDR3 runs to 17 residues. Trimming took 0 bases from V and 5 from J, leaving 20 bases between them. The CDR3 DNA is TGCGCCAGCAGCTTGGAAGGCCCAGGGCTGCCCATTTATGGCTACACCTTC. Protein: CASSLEGPGLPIYGYTF.

The V and J genes are TRBV5-5 and TRBJ1-2; 7 nucleotides match TRBD1. Trimming took 4 bases from V and 6 from J; bases not matched to a gene: 12. The germline CDR1 and CDR2 sequences are SGHKS and YYEKEE (reference sequence). CDR3 length equals 15 residues. The CDR3, as DNA: TGTGCCAGCAGCGTGGGACAGTCGACTAGGGATGGCTACACCTTC. Residues: CASSVGQSTRDGYTF.

This chain connects TRBV6-5 to TRBJ1-2; D perhaps matches TRBD1 (6 bases). The CDR3 runs to 14 residues. The V and J ends lost 0 bases and 6 bases respectively, with 11 bases between them. Germline lookup yields CDR1 MNHEY and CDR2 SVGAGI. The chain's CDR3 is CASSYSNRAHGYTF. The CDR3 DNA follows: TGTGCCAGCAGTTACTCGAACAGGGCGCATGGCTACACCTTC.

This clone was detected only once. The chain recombines TRBV18 with TRBJ2-5; tentative D call: TRBD1 (7 bases). Germline CDR1 and CDR2: KGHSH and LQKENI. V was cut by 2 bases and J by 5 bases, with 15 bases left in between. The CDR3 runs 15 residues. In DNA form, the CDR3 reads TGTGCCAGCTCACCAATCCAGGGGGGAGGCGAGACCCAGTACTTC. This codes for CASSPIQGGGETQYF.

This clone showed up just once. The chain uses TRBV6-4 and TRBJ2-2; TRBD1 matches at 11 bases. This CDR3 has 17 residues. Germline loops: CDR1 MRHNA, CDR2 SNTAGT. J was trimmed by 6 bases and V by 0 bases; bases with no gene match: 6. CDR3 region: CASSDSGGQGAPGELFF. The CDR3 DNA sequence: TGTGCCAGCAGTGACTCGGGCGGACAGGGGGCACCCGGGGAGCTGTTTTTT.